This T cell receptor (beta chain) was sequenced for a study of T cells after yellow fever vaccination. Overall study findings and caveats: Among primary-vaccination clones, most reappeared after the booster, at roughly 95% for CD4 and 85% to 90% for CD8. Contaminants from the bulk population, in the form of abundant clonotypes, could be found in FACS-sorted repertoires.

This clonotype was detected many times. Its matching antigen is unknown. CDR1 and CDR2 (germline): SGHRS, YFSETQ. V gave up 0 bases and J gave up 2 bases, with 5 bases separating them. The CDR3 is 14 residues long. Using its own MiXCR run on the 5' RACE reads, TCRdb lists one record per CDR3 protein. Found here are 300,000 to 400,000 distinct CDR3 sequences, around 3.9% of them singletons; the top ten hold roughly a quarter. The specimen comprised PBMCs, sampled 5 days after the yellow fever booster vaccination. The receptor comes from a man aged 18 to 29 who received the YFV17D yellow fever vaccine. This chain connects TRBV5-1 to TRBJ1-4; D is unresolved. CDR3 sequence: CASSLAGTNEKLFF. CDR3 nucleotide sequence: TGCGCCAGCAGCTTGGCGGGGACTAATGAAAAACTGTTTTTT.